These 22 T cell receptor beta chains came from one sample sequenced in a study of T-cell reconstitution after alpha-beta-depleted transplantation in children. TCRbeta library construction was performed incorporating unique molecular identifiers. From the PCR reads, TCRdb called clonotypes with MiXCR, one entry per CDR3 protein. Found here are 250,000 to 350,000 distinct CDR3 sequences, 23% of them singletons; the top ten hold approximately 11%. The sample was PBMCs, mostly from graft donor cells, taken 180 days after TCRalphabeta/CD19-depleted stem cell transplant. The receptor set was obtained from a male patient younger than 18 who had a stem cell transplant for acute lymphoblastic leukemia, so the T cells may come from the graft donor.

The chain employs TRBV11-2 and TRBJ2-5; 13 bases match TRBD2. The CDR3 covers 19 residues. The ends lost 4 bases at V and 4 bases at J; junction bases unmatched: 15. Germline CDR1 reads SGHAT; CDR2 reads FQNNGV. The CDR3 DNA reads TGTGCCAGCAGCTCGGGATGGTTGGGGACTAGCGGGATTGGAGAGACCCAGTACTTC. Translation gives CASSSGWLGTSGIGETQYF.

This chain links TRBV7-9 with TRBJ2-5; 7 nucleotides agree with TRBD2. The germline CDR1 and CDR2 sequences are SEHNR and FQNEAQ (reference sequence). The CDR3 extends over 13 amino acids. The junction had 1 base not matched to a gene; V was cut back by 2 bases and J by 4 bases. The CDR3 DNA is TGTGCCAGCAGCTTAAGCGGGGCAGAGACCCAGTACTTC. Its translation: CASSLSGAETQYF.

The rearrangement joins TRBV18 to TRBJ2-1; D is unresolved. Germline V CDR1 and CDR2: KGHSH, LQKENI. V was shortened by 2 bases and J by 0 bases, with 8 bases between the two germline ends. This CDR3 is built from 15 residues. For the CDR3, the DNA is TGTGCCAGCTCACCAAGGAGCAGCTCCTACAATGAGCAGTTCTTC. Its translation: CASSPRSSSYNEQFF.

This clonotype was recorded a few times. The V and J genes are TRBV5-1 and TRBJ2-3; 11 nucleotides align to TRBD2. This CDR3 has 14 amino acids. The germline V gene has CDR1 SGHRS and CDR2 YFSETQ. V lost 4 bases to trimming and J lost 9 bases; unmatched junction nucleotides: 7. The CDR3 sequence: CASSVPGLAVTQYF. The CDR3 DNA is TGCGCCAGCAGCGTCCCGGGACTAGCGGTCACGCAGTATTTT.

The rearrangement uses TRBV7-9 and TRBJ1-1; 9 nucleotides align to TRBD1. Germline CDR1 reads SEHNR; CDR2 reads FQNEAQ (reference sequence). V lost 10 bases to trimming and J lost 0 bases; unmatched junction nucleotides: 6. This CDR3 comprises 14 residues. The CDR3 loop is CATSTGGMNTEAFF. CDR3 bases: TGTGCCACTAGCACAGGGGGCATGAACACTGAAGCTTTCTTT.

The chain links TRBV5-1 to TRBJ2-1; TRBD1 agrees at 9 bases. Germline values: CDR1 SGHRS, CDR2 YFSETQ. CDR3 size: 15 residues. With V trimmed by 3 bases and J by 6 bases, 7 bases remained unmatched. The DNA for the CDR3 is TGCGCCAGCAGCTCTGAGGGACAGGGAGGCAATGAGCAGTTCTTC. Translation: CASSSEGQGGNEQFF. Based on the CDR3 plus reference TRBV5-1 and TRBJ2-1, the full variable domain is KAGVTQTPRYLIKTRGQQVTLSCSPISGHRSVSWYQQTPGQGLQFLFEYFSETQRNKGNFPGRFSGRQFSNSRSEMNVSTLELGDSALYLCASSSEGQGGNEQFFGPGTRLTVL.

This clonotype was seen a handful of times. The V and J genes are TRBV5-1 and TRBJ2-2; no definite D call. The germline V and J ends were trimmed by 2 bases and 2 bases, with 7 bases remaining between them. There are 14 residues in the CDR3. The V gene's germline CDR1 is SGHRS and CDR2 YFSETQ. This CDR3 reads CASSFAINTGELFF. In DNA form, the CDR3 reads TGCGCCAGCAGCTTTGCGATAAACACCGGGGAGCTGTTTTTT.

The V and J genes are TRBV7-3 and TRBJ2-6; 7 bases match TRBD1. The CDR3 contains 14 residues. Germline V lookup: CDR1 SGHTA, CDR2 FQGTGA. V trimming: 10 bases; J trimming: 3 bases; junction bases outside the gene matches: 6. The CDR3 is CATSTGLGANVLTF. Written as DNA, the CDR3 is TGTGCCACCTCGACAGGGCTTGGGGCCAACGTCCTGACTTTC.

This clonotype was seen only a few times. The rearrangement uses TRBV12-3 or TRBV12-4 and TRBJ1-5; TRBD1 is a possible D gene (6 bases). This CDR3 has 15 amino acids. Trimming stripped 2 bases from V and 3 bases from J, with 11 bases between. The CDR3 protein is CASSLRGGLNQPQHF. CDR3 DNA: TGTGCCAGCAGTTTAAGAGGGGGACTCAATCAGCCCCAGCATTTT.

The CDR3 region is CASSLGSGTGKHSPLHF. The CDR3 coding sequence is TGTGCCAGCAGCTTAGGGAGCGGGACAGGGAAGCATTCACCCCTCCACTTT. This chain connects TRBV7-8 to TRBJ1-6; 9 bases fit TRBD1. This CDR3 spans 17 amino acids. Unmatched junction bases numbered 9, after V lost 1 base and J lost 8 bases. The germline gives CDR1 SGHVS, CDR2 FQNEAQ.

V and J are TRBV21-1 and TRBJ2-1; TRBD1, the D gene given by the table, was not confirmed from the DNA. TRBV21-1 is a documented pseudogene. The CDR3 totals 17 residues. The CDR3 DNA is TGTGCCAGCAGCAAAGGGGGGGGGATTGGAGAGGCCAATGAGCAGTTCTTC. As protein: CASSKGGGIGEANEQFF.

The chain combines TRBV5-1 with TRBJ2-1; a weak D match, TRBD1 (6 bases). Germline CDR1 reads SGHRS; CDR2 reads YFSETQ. V gave up 1 base and J gave up 4 bases, with 9 bases separating them. This CDR3 contains 14 residues. The DNA of the CDR3 is TGCGCCAGCAGCTTGAGTGGACAGTACAATGAGCAGTTCTTC. Its translation is CASSLSGQYNEQFF.

This clonotype was observed a handful of times. This chain connects TRBV29-1 to TRBJ2-1; 10 bases match TRBD1. Germline-derived CDR1 and CDR2 are SQVTM and ANQGSEA. V dropped 4 bases and J dropped 2; count of bases not matched to a gene: 2. The CDR3 has 14 amino acids. The CDR3 coding sequence is TGCAGCGTTGGGGGACAGGGGCCCTACAATGAGCAGTTCTTC. This sequence encodes CSVGGQGPYNEQFF.

This clonotype was seen more than once but under ten times. This chain uses TRBV4-2 with TRBJ2-7; 11 bases agree with TRBD2. CDR1 is LGHNA and CDR2 is YNFKEQ in the germline V gene. The CDR3 length is 16 residues. Trimming removed 2 bases from V and 1 base from J; junction bases left unmatched: 4. The CDR3 region has the DNA TGTGCCAGCAGCCAAACCGGGACTAGCGGATCCTACGAGCAGTACTTC. It yields the protein CASSQTGTSGSYEQYF.

This clonotype occurred many times. This chain joins TRBV5-1 and TRBJ2-1; 7 bases map to TRBD1. The V and J ends lost 4 bases and 0 bases, in that order; junction bases with no gene match: 7. Germline assignment: CDR1 SGHRS and CDR2 YFSETQ. The CDR3 runs 16 residues. The CDR3 reads CASSTNGQVSYNEQFF. The DNA for the CDR3 is TGCGCCAGCAGCACAAACGGACAGGTCTCCTACAATGAGCAGTTCTTC.

This chain uses TRBV2 with TRBJ2-3, with D maybe TRBD1 (6 bases). Trimming pared 6 bases from V and 3 bases from J, leaving 10 bases between. Germline CDR1 and CDR2: SNHLY and FYNNEI. This CDR3 spans 13 amino acids. CDR3 in DNA: TGTGCCAGCAGACCAGGGGAGACAGATACGCAGTATTTT. Protein sequence: CASRPGETDTQYF.

This clonotype was counted between two and nine times. This chain links TRBV27 with TRBJ1-2; possibly TRBD1 for D (5 bases). From germline, CDR1 is MNHEY and CDR2 SMNVEV (reference sequence). This CDR3 region has 17 residues. The ends were cut back, 8 bases at V and 0 bases at J, with 22 bases in the middle. The DNA for the CDR3 is TGTGCCAGCCTTAACCCCTCCGGGCAGGGAACTAACTATGGCTACACCTTC. Its protein is CASLNPSGQGTNYGYTF.

This chain connects TRBV24-1 to TRBJ1-1; no clear D. CDR1 is KGHDR and CDR2 is SFDVKD in the germline V gene. The CDR3 has 15 amino acids. V was shortened by 4 bases and J by 1 base, with 12 bases between the two germline ends. The CDR3 nucleotides read TGTGCCACCAGTGACGGGGAGCGAGGGAACACTGAAGCTTTCTTT. This gives the protein CATSDGERGNTEAFF.

In this sample, this clonotype turned up a few times. This chain joins TRBV28 and TRBJ1-1; a weak D match, TRBD1 (6 bases). The CDR3 length is 15 residues. CDR1 is MDHEN and CDR2 is SYDVKM in the germline V gene. Deletions cut 2 bases from V and 1 base from J, with 11 bases between. CDR3 region: CASSLTGTTNTEAFF. DNA for the CDR3: TGTGCCAGCAGTTTAACTGGGACAACGAACACTGAAGCTTTCTTT.

This sequence joins TRBV20-1 and TRBJ2-1; perhaps D is TRBD1 or TRBD2 (5 bases each). CDR1 is DFQATT, CDR2 SNEGSKA, per germline (reference sequence). The CDR3 has 13 residues. The ends were cut back, 3 bases at V and 6 bases at J, with 12 bases in the middle. The CDR3 protein is CSARGPIGNEQFF. CDR3 nucleotide sequence: TGCAGTGCTAGGGGACCCATTGGCAATGAGCAGTTCTTC.

This clonotype was counted only a few times. The chain joins TRBV6-1 to TRBJ1-1; TRBD1 matches 11 bases. V dropped 5 bases and J dropped 5; count of bases not matched to a gene: 7. The CDR3 runs to 15 residues. Germline loops: CDR1 MNHNS, CDR2 SASEGT. For the CDR3, the DNA is TGTGCCAGCAGTCCCCATGGGACAGGGGGAACTGAAGCTTTCTTT. Protein sequence: CASSPHGTGGTEAFF.

This chain uses TRBV7-7 with TRBJ2-5, with TRBD2 matching 7 bases. The CDR3 contains 15 residues. Germline V gene data show CDR1 as SSHAT and CDR2 as FNYEAQ (reference sequence). V gave up 5 bases and J gave up 2 bases; unmatched junction bases: 8. CDR3 sequence (DNA): TGTGCCAGCAGCATACGTCTAGCGGTTCAAGAGACCCAGTACTTC. Its translation: CASSIRLAVQETQYF.